This entry describes one T cell receptor beta chain. This specimen comes from a study of blood T cell repertoires in COVID-19. Background on the study: Specimens from acute and convalescent COVID-19 originated in the United States, Italy and Spain. T cells, B-cell-depleted T cells, or PBMCs provided the cDNA or gDNA that served as material.

Germline V gene lookup returns CDR1 SGHNT and CDR2 YENEEA. Between the trimmed V and J ends, which lost 5 bases and 4 bases, there was a span of 17 bases. This CDR3 is built from 15 residues. Authors' methods: Using reference gene primer amplification, nucleated cell counts were estimated. TCRdb's table, derived via immunoSEQ multiplex PCR, lists solely in-frame clones and lacks some. From that table come the V and J calls and clone size; the DNA was used to work out D and trimming. The sample includes about 340,000 clones, 91% of them seen just once. The gene calls are TRBV11-3 and TRBJ1-1, with a weak D call TRBD1 (5 bases). The receptor comes from a woman between 18 and 29 years old who had recovered from COVID-19. The specimen was peripheral blood. The CDR3 DNA sequence: TGTGCCAGCAGCGCAAACCCTTTGGGGGGCACTGAAGCTTTCTTT. Residues: CASSANPLGGTEAFF.